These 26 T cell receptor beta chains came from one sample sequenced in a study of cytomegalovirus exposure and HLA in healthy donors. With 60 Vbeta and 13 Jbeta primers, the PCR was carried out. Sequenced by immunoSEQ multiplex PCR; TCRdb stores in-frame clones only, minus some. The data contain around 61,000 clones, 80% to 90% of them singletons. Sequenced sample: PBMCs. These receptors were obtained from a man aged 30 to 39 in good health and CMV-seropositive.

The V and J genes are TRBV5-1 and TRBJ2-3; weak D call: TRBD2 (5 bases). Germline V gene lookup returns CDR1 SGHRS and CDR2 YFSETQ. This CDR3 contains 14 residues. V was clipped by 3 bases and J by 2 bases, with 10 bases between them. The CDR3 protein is CASSSTNPTDTQYF. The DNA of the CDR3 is TGCGCCAGCAGCTCGACTAACCCCACAGATACGCAGTATTTT.

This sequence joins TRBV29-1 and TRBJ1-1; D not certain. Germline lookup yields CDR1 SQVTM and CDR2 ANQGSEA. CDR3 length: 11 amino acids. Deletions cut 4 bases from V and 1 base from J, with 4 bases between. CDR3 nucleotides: TGCAGCGTTGGTAAGAACACTGAAGCTTTCTTT. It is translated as CSVGKNTEAFF.

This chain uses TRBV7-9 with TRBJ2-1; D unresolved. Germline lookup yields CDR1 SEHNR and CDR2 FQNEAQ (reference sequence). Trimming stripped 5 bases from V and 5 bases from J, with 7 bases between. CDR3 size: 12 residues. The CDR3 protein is CASSVDNNEQFF. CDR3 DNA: TGTGCCAGCAGCGTCGACAACAATGAGCAGTTCTTC.

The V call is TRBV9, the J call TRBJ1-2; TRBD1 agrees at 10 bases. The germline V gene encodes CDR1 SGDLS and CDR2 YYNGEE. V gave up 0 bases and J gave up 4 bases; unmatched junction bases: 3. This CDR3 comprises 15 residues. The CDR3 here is CASSVGTGGSYGYTF. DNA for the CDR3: TGTGCCAGCAGCGTAGGGACAGGGGGTTCCTATGGCTACACCTTC.

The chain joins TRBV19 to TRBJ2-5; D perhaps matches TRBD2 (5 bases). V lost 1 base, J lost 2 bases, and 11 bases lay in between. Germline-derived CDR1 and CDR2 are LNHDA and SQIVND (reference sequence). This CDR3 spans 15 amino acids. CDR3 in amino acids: CASSIVGVGQETQYF. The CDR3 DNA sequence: TGTGCCAGTAGTATAGTCGGGGTGGGTCAAGAGACCCAGTACTTC.

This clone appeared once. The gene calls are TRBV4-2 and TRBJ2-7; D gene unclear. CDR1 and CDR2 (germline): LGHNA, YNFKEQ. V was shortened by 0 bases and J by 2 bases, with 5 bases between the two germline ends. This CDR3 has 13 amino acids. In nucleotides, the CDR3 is TGTGCCAGCAGCCAAGATTCTACCTACGAGCAGTACTTC. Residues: CASSQDSTYEQYF.

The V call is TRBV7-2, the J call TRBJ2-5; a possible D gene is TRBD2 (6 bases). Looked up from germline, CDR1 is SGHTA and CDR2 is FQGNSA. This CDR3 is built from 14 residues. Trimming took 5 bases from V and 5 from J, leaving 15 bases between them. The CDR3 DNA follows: TGTGCCAGCAGCCGATCCGGGGGTGGGGAGACCCAGTACTTC. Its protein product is CASSRSGGGETQYF.

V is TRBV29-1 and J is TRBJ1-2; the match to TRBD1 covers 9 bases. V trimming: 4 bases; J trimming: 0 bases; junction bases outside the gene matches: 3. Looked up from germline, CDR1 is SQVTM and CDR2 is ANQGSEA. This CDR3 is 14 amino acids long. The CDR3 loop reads CSVGGDRANYGYTF. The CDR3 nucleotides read TGCAGCGTTGGAGGGGACAGGGCTAACTATGGCTACACCTTC.

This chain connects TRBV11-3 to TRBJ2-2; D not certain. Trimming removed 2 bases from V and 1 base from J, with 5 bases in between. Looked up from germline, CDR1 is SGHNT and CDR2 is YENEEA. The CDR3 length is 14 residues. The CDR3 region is CASSLLWNTGELFF. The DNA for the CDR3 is TGTGCCAGCAGCTTACTCTGGAACACCGGGGAGCTGTTTTTT.

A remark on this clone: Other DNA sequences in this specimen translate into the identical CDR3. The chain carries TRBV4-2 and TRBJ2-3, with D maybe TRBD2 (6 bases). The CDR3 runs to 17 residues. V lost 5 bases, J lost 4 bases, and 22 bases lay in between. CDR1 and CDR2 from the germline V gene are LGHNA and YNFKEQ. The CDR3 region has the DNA TGTGCCAGCAGCTCACACTGGACGGGGGAGAGAGCAGATACGCAGTATTTT. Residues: CASSSHWTGERADTQYF.

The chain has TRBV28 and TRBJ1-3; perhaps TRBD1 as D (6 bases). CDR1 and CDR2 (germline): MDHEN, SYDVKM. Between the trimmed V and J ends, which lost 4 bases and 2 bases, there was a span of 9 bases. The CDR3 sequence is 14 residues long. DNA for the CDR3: TGTGCCAGCAGTTCACAGGGCCCTGGAAACACCATATATTTT. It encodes CASSSQGPGNTIYF.

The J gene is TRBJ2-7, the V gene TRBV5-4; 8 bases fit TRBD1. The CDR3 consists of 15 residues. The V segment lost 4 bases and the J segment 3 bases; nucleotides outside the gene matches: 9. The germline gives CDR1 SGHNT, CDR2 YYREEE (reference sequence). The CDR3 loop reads CASSPPPGQDYEQYF. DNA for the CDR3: TGTGCCAGCAGCCCTCCCCCGGGACAGGACTACGAGCAGTACTTC.

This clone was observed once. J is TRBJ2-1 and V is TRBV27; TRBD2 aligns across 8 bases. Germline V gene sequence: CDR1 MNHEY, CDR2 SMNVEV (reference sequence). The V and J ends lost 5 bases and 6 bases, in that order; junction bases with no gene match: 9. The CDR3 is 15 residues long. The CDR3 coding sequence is TGTGCCAGCAGTCAACTAGCGGCCGCGGGCAATGAGCAGTTCTTC. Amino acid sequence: CASSQLAAAGNEQFF.

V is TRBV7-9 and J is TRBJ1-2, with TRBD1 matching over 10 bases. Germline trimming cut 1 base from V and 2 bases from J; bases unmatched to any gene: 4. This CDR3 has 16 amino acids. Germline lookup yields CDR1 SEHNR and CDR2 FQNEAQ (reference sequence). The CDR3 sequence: CASSLGGDRGNYGYTF. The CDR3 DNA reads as TGTGCCAGCAGCTTAGGGGGGGACAGGGGAAACTATGGCTACACCTTC.

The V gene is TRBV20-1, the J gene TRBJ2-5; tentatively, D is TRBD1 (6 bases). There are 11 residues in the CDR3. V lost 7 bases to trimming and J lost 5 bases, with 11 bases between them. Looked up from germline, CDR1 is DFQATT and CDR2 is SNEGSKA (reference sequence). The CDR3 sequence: CSVTGYETQYF. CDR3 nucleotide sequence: TGCAGTGTTACAGGGTACGAGACCCAGTACTTC.

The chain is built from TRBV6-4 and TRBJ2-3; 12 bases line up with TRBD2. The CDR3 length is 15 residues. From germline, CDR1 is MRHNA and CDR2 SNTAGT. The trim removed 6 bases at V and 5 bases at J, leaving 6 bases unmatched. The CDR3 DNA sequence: TGTGCCAGCAGACATCTAGCGGGAGGGGAAGATACGCAGTATTTT. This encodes CASRHLAGGEDTQYF.

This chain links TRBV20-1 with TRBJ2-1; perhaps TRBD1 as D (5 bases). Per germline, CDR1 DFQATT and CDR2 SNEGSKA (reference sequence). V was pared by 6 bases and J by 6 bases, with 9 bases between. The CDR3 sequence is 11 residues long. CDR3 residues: CSAPRANEQFF. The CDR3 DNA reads TGCAGTGCCCCCAGGGCCAATGAGCAGTTCTTC.

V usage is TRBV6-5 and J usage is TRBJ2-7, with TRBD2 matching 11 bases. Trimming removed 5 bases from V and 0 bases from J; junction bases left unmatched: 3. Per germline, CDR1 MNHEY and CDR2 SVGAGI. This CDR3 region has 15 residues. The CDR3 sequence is CASSLTSGSSYEQYF. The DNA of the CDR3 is TGTGCCAGCAGTCTTACTAGCGGGAGCTCCTACGAGCAGTACTTC.

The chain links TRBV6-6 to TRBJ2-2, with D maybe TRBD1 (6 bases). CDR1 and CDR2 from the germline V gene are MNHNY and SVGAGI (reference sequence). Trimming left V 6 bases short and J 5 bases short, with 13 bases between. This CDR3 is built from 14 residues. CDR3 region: CASRGGDPTGELFF. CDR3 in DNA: TGTGCCAGCAGAGGGGGTGACCCAACCGGGGAGCTGTTTTTT.

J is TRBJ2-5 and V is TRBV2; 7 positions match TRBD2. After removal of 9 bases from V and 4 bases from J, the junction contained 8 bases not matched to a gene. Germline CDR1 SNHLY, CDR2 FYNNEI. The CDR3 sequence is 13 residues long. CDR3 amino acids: CARSWASGETQYF. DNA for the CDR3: TGTGCCAGGTCGTGGGCTAGCGGAGAGACCCAGTACTTC. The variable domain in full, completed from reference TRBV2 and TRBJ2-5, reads EPEVTQTPSHQVTQMGQEVILRCVPISNHLYFYWYRQILGQKVEFLVSFYNNEISEKSEIFDDQFSVERPDGSNFTLKIRSTKLEDSAMYFCARSWASGETQYFGPGTRLLVL.

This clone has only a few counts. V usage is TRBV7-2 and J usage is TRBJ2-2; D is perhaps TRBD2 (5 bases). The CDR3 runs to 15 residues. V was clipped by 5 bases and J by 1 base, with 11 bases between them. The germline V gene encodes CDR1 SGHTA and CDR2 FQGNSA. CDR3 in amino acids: CASSVQSGNTGELFF. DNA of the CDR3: TGTGCCAGCAGCGTCCAAAGCGGGAACACCGGGGAGCTGTTTTTT.

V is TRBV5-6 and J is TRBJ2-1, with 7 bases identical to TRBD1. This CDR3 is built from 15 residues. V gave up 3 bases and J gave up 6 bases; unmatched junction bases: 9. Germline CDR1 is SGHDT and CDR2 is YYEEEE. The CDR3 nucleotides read TGTGCCAGCAGCTCCGACAGGGTCCCTCGCAATGAGCAGTTCTTC. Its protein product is CASSSDRVPRNEQFF.

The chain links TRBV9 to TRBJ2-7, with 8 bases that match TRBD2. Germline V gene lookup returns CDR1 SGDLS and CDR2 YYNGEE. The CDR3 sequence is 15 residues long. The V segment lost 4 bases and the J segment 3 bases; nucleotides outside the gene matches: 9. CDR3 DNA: TGTGCCAGCAGCCCCCGCGTAGCGGGGTACTACGAGCAGTACTTC. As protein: CASSPRVAGYYEQYF. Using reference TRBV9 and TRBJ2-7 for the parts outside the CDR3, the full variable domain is DSGVTQTPKHLITATGQRVTLRCSPRSGDLSVYWYQQSLDQGLQFLIQYYNGEERAKGNILERFSAQQFPDLHSELNLSSLELGDSALYFCASSPRVAGYYEQYFGPGTRLTVT.

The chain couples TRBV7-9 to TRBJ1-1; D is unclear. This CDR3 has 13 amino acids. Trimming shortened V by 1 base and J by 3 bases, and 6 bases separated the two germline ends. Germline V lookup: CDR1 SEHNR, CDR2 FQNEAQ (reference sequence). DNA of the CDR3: TGTGCCAGCAGCTTAGGGGAGGACACTGAAGCTTTCTTT. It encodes CASSLGEDTEAFF.

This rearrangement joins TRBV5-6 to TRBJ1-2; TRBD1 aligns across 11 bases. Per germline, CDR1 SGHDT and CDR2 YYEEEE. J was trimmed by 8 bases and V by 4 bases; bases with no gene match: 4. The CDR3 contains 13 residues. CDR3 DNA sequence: TGTGCCAGCAGCGAAGGGACAGGGGGAGGCTACACCTTC. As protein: CASSEGTGGGYTF.

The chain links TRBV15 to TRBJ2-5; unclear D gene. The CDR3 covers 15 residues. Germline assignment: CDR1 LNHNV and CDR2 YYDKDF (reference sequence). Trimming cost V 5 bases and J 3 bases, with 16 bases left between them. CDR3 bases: TGTGCCACCAGCCCATCCCCGAGCAAGAAAGAGACCCAGTACTTC. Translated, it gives CATSPSPSKKETQYF.